This record looks at one T cell receptor beta chain sequence and its context. These data belong to a study of blood T cell repertoires in COVID-19. Study details: The samples span acute and convalescent COVID-19 from the United States, Italy and Spain. The cDNA or gDNA used as material had been derived from T cells, B-cell-depleted T cells, or PBMCs.

Study processing details: Estimates of nucleated cell counts were drawn from the amplification of reference gene primers. Measured with immunoSEQ multiplex PCR; TCRdb has only the in-frame clones, and not every one. That table gives V, J and clone size, and the DNA gave D and trimming. Of about 170,000 clones in the sample, approximately 81% are singletons; the top ten hold roughly 10%. Sequencing used peripheral blood. This clonotype was sampled from a woman of 80 years or more with active or convalescent COVID-19.

The CDR3 DNA sequence: TGTGCCAGCAGTTTGGTACGGTACACTGAAGCTTTCTTT. Translated: CASSLVRYTEAFF. This chain connects TRBV12-3 or TRBV12-4 to TRBJ1-1; D is unresolved. Deletions cut 3 bases from V and 3 bases from J, with 8 bases between. This CDR3 spans 13 amino acids.